This T cell receptor (beta chain) was observed in a study of blood T cell repertoires in COVID-19. Study at large: Whether acute or convalescent, the COVID-19 samples came from the United States, Italy and Spain. T cells, B-cell-depleted T cells, or PBMCs supplied cDNA or gDNA.

This CDR3 region has 16 residues. Germline lookup yields CDR1 MGHRA and CDR2 YSYEKL. V lost 4 bases, J lost 5 bases, and 21 bases lay in between. Authors' data handling: The assay estimated nucleated cells by amplifying reference gene primers. Produced via immunoSEQ multiplex PCR; TCRdb's table is partial and in-frame only. D and trimming were read from the DNA, whereas the V and J calls and clone size are those reported in that table. The table includes 140,000 or so clones, 87% detected once. The rearrangement uses TRBV4-1 and TRBJ2-7, with D possibly TRBD2 on 5 matching bases. This clonotype originated in a woman in her fifties or sixties with acute or convalescent COVID-19. Sample: peripheral blood. DNA for the CDR3: TGCGCCAGCAGCCGGGAGACTGCGGTGGTGAGCCACGAGCAGTACTTC. It is translated as CASSRETAVVSHEQYF.